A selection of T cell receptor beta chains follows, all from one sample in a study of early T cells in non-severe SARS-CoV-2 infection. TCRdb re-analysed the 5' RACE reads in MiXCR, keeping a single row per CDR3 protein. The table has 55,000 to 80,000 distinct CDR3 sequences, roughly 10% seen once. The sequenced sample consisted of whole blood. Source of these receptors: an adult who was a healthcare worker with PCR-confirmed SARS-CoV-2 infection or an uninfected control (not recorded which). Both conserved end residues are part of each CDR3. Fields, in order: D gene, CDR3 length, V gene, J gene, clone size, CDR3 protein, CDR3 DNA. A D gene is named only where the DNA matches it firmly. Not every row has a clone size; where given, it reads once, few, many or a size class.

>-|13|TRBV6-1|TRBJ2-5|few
CASSEEQGETQYF
TGTGCCAGCAGTGAAGAGCAGGGGGAGACCCAGTACTTC
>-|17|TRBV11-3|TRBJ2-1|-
CASSLALAGSSYNEQFF
TGTGCCAGCAGCTTGGCACTAGCAGGGAGCTCCTACAATGAGCAGTTCTTC
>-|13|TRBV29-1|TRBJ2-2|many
CSVFIVNTGELFF
TGCAGCGTTTTTATTGTGAACACCGGGGAGCTGTTTTTT
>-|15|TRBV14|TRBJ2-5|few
CASSQHPRVQETQYF
TGTGCCAGCAGCCAACACCCGAGGGTCCAAGAGACCCAGTACTTC
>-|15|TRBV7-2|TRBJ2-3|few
CASSLGERFTDTQYF
TGTGCCAGCAGCTTAGGGGAGAGATTCACAGATACGCAGTATTTT
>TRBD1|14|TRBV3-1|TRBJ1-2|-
CASSQFTGERGYTF
TGTGCCAGCAGCCAATTCACAGGGGAACGTGGCTACACCTTC
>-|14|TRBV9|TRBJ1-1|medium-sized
CASSVSGMNTEAFF
TGTGCCAGCAGCGTATCAGGGATGAACACTGAAGCTTTCTTT
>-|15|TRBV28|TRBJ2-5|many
CASSQSSGATETQYF
TGTGCCAGCAGTCAATCCTCCGGGGCTACAGAGACCCAGTACTTC
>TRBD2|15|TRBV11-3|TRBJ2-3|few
CASSFGTTRYDTQYF
TGTGCCAGCAGTTTCGGGACTACCAGATACGATACGCAGTATTTT
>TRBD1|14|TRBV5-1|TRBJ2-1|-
CASSLGTGYNEQFF
TGCGCCAGCAGCTTGGGGACAGGGTACAATGAGCAGTTCTTC
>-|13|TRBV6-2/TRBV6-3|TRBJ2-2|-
CASSYPPAGELFF
TGTGCCAGCAGTTACCCTCCGGCCGGGGAGCTGTTTTTT
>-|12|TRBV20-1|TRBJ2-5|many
CSARTNQETQYF
TGCAGTGCTAGAACAAATCAAGAGACCCAGTACTTC
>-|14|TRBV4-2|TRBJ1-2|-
CASSQDRYDYGYTF
TGTGCCAGCAGCCAAGATAGATATGACTATGGCTACACCTTC
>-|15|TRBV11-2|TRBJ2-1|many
CASSLEGPTINEQFF
TGTGCCAGCAGCTTAGAAGGGCCTACTATCAATGAGCAGTTCTTC
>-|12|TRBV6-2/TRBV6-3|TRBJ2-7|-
CASRSGTYEQYF
TGTGCTAGCAGATCCGGGACGTACGAGCAGTACTTC
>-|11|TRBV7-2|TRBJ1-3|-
CAVRGGNTIYF
TGTGCAGTCAGGGGCGGAAACACCATATATTTT
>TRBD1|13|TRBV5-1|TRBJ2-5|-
CASSWDRVETQYF
TGCGCCAGCAGCTGGGACAGGGTGGAGACCCAGTACTTC
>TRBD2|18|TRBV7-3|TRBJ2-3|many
CASSPRTSGGRGTDTQYF
TGTGCCAGCAGCCCAAGGACTAGCGGGGGGCGCGGCACAGATACGCAGTATTTT
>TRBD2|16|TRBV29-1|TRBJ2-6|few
CSVEWGGTSGANVLTF
TGCAGCGTTGAATGGGGAGGGACCTCTGGGGCCAACGTCCTGACTTTC
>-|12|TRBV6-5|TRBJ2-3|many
CASRSEGDTQYF
TGTGCCAGCAGATCCGAGGGGGATACGCAGTATTTT
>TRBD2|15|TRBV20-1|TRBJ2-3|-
CSARELAGGLDTQYF
TGCAGTGCTAGAGAACTAGCGGGGGGATTAGATACGCAGTATTTT
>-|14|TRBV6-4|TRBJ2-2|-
CASSEGTDTGELFF
TGTGCCAGCAGTGAGGGGACTGACACCGGGGAGCTGTTTTTT
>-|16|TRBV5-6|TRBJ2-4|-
CASSFFTGDSSNIQYF
TGTGCCAGCAGCTTTTTTACAGGGGACTCTTCAAACATTCAGTACTTC
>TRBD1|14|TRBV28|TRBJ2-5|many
CASSLRTGRKTQYF
TGTGCCAGCAGTCTCAGGACAGGGCGGAAGACCCAGTACTTC
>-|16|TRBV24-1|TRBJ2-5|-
CATSDPTTFGQETQYF
TGTGCCACCAGTGACCCAACGACGTTCGGGCAAGAGACCCAGTACTTC
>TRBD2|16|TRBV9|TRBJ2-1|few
CASSTRSGSSYNEQFF
TGTGCCAGCAGCACCCGGAGCGGGAGCTCCTACAATGAGCAGTTCTTC
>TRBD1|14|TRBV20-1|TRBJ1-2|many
CSASTGGEGYGYTF
TGCAGTGCGTCTACAGGGGGCGAAGGATATGGCTACACCTTC
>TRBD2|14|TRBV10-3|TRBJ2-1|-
CAIRPPAGGDEQFF
TGTGCCATCAGGCCCCCCGCGGGGGGGGATGAGCAGTTCTTC
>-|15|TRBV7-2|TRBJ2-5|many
CASSLLGAPRETQYF
TGTGCCAGCAGCTTACTAGGCGCCCCCAGAGAGACCCAGTACTTC
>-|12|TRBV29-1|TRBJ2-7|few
CSVEGAGYEQYF
TGCAGCGTTGAAGGAGCTGGGTACGAGCAGTACTTC
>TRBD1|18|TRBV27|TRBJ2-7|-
CASSLSWTGGANSYEQYF
TGTGCCAGCAGTTTATCGTGGACAGGGGGCGCGAACTCCTACGAGCAGTACTTC
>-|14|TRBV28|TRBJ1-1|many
CASSLSGQHTEAFF
TGTGCCAGCAGTTTATCCGGACAGCACACTGAAGCTTTCTTT
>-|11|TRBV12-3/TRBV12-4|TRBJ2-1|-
CASSFYNEQFF
TGTGCCAGCAGTTTTTACAATGAGCAGTTCTTC
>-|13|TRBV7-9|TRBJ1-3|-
CASSLETGNTIYF
TGTGCCAGCAGCTTAGAAACGGGAAACACCATATATTTT
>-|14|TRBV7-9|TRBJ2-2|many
CASSPESALGELFF
TGTGCCAGCAGTCCGGAGTCTGCCCTAGGGGAGCTGTTTTTT
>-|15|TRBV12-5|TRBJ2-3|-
CASGSKVRGADTQYF
TGTGCTAGTGGTTCTAAAGTTCGAGGGGCAGATACGCAGTATTTT
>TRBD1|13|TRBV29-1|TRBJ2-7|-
CSVEGQGAYEQYF
TGCAGCGTTGAGGGACAGGGTGCCTACGAGCAGTACTTC
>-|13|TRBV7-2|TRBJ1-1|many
CASSLTMNTEAFF
TGTGCCAGCAGCCTAACCATGAACACTGAAGCTTTCTTT
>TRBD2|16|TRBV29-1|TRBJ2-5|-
CSVEDPLAAIQETQYF
TGCAGCGTTGAAGACCCGCTAGCGGCGATCCAAGAGACCCAGTACTTC
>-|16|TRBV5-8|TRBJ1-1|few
CASSLKLGRGNTEAFF
TGTGCCAGCAGCTTGAAGCTTGGCAGGGGGAACACTGAAGCTTTCTTT
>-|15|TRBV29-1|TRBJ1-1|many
CSVRSTWEVGTEAFF
TGCAGCGTCCGTTCCACGTGGGAAGTTGGAACTGAAGCTTTCTTT
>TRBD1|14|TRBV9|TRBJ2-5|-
CASSRTGGAQTQYF
TGTGCCAGCAGCAGGACAGGGGGCGCGCAGACCCAGTACTTC
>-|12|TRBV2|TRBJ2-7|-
CASSAGTYEQYF
TGTGCCAGCAGCGCGGGGACCTACGAGCAGTACTTC
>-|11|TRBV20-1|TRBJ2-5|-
CSASLGETQYF
TGCAGTGCTAGTCTGGGGGAGACCCAGTACTTC
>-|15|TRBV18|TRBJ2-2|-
CASSPSGVGTGELFF
TGTGCCAGCTCACCGTCTGGCGTGGGCACCGGGGAGCTGTTTTTT
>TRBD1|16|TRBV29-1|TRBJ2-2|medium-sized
CSVHLGQGTGGGELFF
TGCAGCGTTCACCTGGGACAGGGGACCGGGGGCGGGGAGCTGTTTTTT
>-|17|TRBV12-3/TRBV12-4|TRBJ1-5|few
CASSLAIGGYSNQPQHF
TGTGCCAGCAGTTTAGCGATTGGCGGATATAGCAATCAGCCCCAGCATTTT
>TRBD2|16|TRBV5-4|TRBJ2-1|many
CASSSQSGTLYNEQFF
TGTGCCAGCAGCTCACAAAGCGGGACCCTATACAATGAGCAGTTCTTC